This TCR beta chain was sequenced for a study of CD8+CD57+ T cells in acquired aplastic anemia. Study context: Sorted CD4+ plus CD8+ cells gave DNA averaging 3.2 ug.

Those patients picked for sequencing had displayed CD8+CD57+ cell expansion on flow cytometry. This clonotype has only one observation. Its antigen remains unknown. Study-wide points: Any difference that existed in CD8+ Simpson's diversity between patients and controls was not significant.

Genomic DNA was employed as the template in profiling TCR beta VDJ and CDR3. One entry per CDR3 protein, called by TCRdb with MiXCR from the reads. This repertoire shows some 92,000 distinct CDR3 sequences, approximately 73% found once; its top ten account for over 55%. This CDR3 comprises 13 residues. V dropped 8 bases and J dropped 9; count of bases not matched to a gene: 3. The V gene's germline CDR1 is WSHSY and CDR2 SAAADI. Sequenced: sorted CD4+, CD8+, or CD8+CD57+ T cells (not recorded which) from PBMCs. The receptor was derived from a human donor with aplastic anemia. This rearrangement joins TRBV10-2 to TRBJ1-6; TRBD1 aligns across 11 bases. Written as DNA, the CDR3 is TGCGCCAGCCTGGGACAGGGGGGTTCACCCCTCCACTTT. This translates into CASLGQGGSPLHF.